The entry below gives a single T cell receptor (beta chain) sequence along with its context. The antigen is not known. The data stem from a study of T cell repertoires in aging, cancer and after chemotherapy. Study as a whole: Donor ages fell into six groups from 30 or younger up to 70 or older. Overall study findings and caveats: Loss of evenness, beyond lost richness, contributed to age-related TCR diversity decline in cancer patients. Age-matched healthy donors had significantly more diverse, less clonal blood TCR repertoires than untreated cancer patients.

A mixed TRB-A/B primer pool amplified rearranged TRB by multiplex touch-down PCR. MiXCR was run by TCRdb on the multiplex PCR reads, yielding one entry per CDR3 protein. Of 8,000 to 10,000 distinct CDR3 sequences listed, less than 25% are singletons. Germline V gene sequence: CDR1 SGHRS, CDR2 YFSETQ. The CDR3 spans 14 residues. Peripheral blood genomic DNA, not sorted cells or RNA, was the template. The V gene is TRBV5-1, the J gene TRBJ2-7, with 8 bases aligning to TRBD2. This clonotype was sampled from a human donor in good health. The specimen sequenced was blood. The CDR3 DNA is TGCACCTCAGCTCGGGAGGGAGGGACCTACGAGCAGTACTTC. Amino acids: CTSAREGGTYEQYF.